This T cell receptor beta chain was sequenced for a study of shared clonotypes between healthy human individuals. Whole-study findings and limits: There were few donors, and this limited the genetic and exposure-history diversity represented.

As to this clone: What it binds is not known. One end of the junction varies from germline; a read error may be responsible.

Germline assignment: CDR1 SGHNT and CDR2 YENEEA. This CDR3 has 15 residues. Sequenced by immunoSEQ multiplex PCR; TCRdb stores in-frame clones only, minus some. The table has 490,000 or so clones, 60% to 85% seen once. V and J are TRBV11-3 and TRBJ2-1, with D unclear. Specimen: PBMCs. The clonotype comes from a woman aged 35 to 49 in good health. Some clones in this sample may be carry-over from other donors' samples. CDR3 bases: TGTGCCAGCAGTTTAGGATTGGCGGAAAGCAATGAGCAGTTCTTC. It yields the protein CASSLGLAESNEQFF.